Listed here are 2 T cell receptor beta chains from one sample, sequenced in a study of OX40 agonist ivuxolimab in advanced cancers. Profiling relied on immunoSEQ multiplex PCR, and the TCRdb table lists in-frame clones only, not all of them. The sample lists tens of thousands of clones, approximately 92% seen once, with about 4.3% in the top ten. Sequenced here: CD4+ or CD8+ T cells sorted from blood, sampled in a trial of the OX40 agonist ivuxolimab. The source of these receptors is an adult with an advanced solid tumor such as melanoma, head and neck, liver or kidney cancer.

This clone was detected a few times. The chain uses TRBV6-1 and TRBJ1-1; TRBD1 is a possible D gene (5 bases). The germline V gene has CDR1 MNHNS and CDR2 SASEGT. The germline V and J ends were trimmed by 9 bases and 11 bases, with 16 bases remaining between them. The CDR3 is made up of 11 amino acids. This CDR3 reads CASSVQGVAFF. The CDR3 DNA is TGTGCCAGTTCGGTTCAGGGTGTGGCTTTCTTT.

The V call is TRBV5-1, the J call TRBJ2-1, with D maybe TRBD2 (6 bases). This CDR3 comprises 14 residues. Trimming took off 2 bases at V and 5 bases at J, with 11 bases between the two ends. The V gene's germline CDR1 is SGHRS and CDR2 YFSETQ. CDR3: CASSFSGLNNEQFF. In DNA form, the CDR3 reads TGCGCCAGCAGCTTTTCGGGACTGAACAATGAGCAGTTCTTC.